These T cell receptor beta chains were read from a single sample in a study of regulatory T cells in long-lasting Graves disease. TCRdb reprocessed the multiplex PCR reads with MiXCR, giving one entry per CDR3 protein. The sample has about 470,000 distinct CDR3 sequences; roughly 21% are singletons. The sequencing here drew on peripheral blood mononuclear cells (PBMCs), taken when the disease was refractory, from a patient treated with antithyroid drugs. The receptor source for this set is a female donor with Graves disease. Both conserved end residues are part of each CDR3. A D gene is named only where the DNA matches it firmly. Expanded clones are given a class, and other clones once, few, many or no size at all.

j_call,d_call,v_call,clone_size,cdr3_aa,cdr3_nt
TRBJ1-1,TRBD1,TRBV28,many,CASNQRGPLNTEAFF,TGTGCCAGCAACCAAAGGGGGCCCTTGAACACTGAAGCTTTCTTT
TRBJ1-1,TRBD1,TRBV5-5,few,CASSSSGGNTEAFF,TGTGCCAGCAGCTCCTCAGGGGGGAACACTGAAGCTTTCTTT
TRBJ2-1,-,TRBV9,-,CASSVMGNEQFF,TGTGCCAGCAGCGTTATGGGGAATGAGCAGTTCTTC
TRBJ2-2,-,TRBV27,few,CASSLGRARRGELFF,TGTGCCAGCAGTTTAGGCAGGGCCAGGCGAGGGGAGCTGTTTTTT
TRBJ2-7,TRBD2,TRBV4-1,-,CASSQDPGTSGTNYEQYF,TGCGCCAGCAGCCAAGATCCCGGGACTAGCGGGACTAACTACGAGCAGTACTTC
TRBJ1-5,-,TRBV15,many,CATSRSKGNQPQHF,TGTGCCACCAGCAGGTCCAAGGGCAATCAGCCCCAGCATTTT
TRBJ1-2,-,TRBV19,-,CASSKQGWVYGYTF,TGTGCCAGTAGTAAACAGGGCTGGGTCTATGGCTACACCTTC
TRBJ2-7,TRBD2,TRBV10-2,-,CASGLAESYEQYF,TGCGCCAGCGGGCTAGCGGAGTCCTACGAGCAGTACTTC
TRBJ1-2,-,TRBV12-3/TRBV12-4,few,CASSPYGLFGNGYTF,TGTGCCAGCAGCCCCTATGGGCTTTTCGGGAATGGCTACACCTTC
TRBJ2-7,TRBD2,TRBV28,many,CVSTSGSYEQYF,TGTGTTAGTACTAGCGGGAGCTACGAGCAGTACTTC
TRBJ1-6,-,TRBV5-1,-,CTSMEGPGNSPLHF,TGCACCAGCATGGAGGGGCCCGGGAATTCACCCCTCCACTTT
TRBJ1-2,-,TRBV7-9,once,CASSLAQDPRDGYTF,TGTGCCAGCAGCTTAGCTCAGGATCCAAGGGATGGCTACACCTTC
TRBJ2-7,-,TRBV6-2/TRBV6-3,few,CASSRQGGRNSYEQYF,TGTGCCAGCAGTCGACAAGGTGGACGGAACTCCTACGAGCAGTACTTC
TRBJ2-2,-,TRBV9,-,CASSADFGSGPPGELFF,TGTGCCAGCAGCGCCGACTTTGGTAGCGGCCCCCCCGGGGAGCTGTTTTTT
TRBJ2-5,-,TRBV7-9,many,CASSLLPGEAETQYF,TGTGCCAGCAGCTTACTTCCGGGGGAGGCAGAGACCCAGTACTTC
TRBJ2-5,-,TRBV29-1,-,CSARQRETQYF,TGCAGCGCACGGCAGAGAGAGACCCAGTACTTC
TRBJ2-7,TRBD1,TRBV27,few,CASTKTGQGIIDEQYF,TGTGCCAGCACAAAAACGGGACAGGGGATCATCGACGAGCAGTACTTC
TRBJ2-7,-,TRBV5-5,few,CASSFLVRTDYEQYF,TGTGCCAGCAGCTTCCTGGTCCGGACAGATTACGAGCAGTACTTC
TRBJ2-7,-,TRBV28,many,CASRSTGREQYF,TGTGCCAGCAGATCGACAGGACGCGAGCAGTACTTC
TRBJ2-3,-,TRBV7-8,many,CASSLAGGYTDTQYF,TGTGCCAGCAGCTTAGCGGGAGGTTACACAGATACGCAGTATTTT
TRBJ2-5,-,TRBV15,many,CATSRGTMSIPSGTQYF,TGTGCCACCAGCAGAGGGACTATGAGTATCCCGAGCGGGACCCAGTACTTC
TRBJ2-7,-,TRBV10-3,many,CAISPGLGAYEQYF,TGTGCCATCAGCCCTGGACTCGGGGCATACGAGCAGTACTTC
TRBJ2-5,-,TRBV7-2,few,CASSLRLQETQYF,TGTGCCAGCAGCTTAAGACTCCAAGAGACCCAGTACTTC
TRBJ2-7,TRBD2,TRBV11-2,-,CASSFRTSGSHEQYF,TGTGCCAGCAGCTTCAGGACTAGCGGGAGTCACGAGCAGTACTTC
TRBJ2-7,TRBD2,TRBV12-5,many,CASGLTTSGSFHPGEQYF,TGTGCTAGTGGTTTAACGACTAGCGGGAGTTTCCATCCGGGCGAGCAGTACTTC
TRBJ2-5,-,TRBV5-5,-,CASSRTIRGTQYF,TGTGCCAGCAGTCGGACTATCAGGGGGACCCAGTACTTC
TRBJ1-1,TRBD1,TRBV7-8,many,CASSHGTANTEAFF,TGTGCCAGCAGCCACGGGACAGCGAACACTGAAGCTTTCTTT
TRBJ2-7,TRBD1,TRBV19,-,CASRKTGGIYEQYF,TGTGCCAGTAGAAAGACAGGGGGGATCTACGAGCAGTACTTC
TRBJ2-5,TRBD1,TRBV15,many,CATSRGARQGSRETQYF,TGTGCCACCAGCAGAGGGGCTAGACAGGGGTCGAGGGAGACCCAGTACTTC
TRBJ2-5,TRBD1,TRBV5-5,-,CASSLSQGAPRETQYF,TGTGCCAGCAGCTTGTCTCAGGGGGCCCCCAGAGAGACCCAGTACTTC
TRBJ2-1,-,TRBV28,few,CASGIWTDNEQFF,TGTGCCAGCGGAATTTGGACAGACAATGAGCAGTTCTTC
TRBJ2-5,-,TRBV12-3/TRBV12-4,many,CASSRSGTRVSQYF,TGTGCCAGCAGTCGGTCCGGGACAAGGGTCTCCCAGTACTTC
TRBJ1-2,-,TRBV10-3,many,CAISEFEGNYGYTF,TGTGCCATCAGTGAATTTGAGGGCAACTATGGCTACACCTTC
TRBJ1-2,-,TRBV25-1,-,CASSPPGPVGGYTF,TGTGCCAGCAGCCCTCCGGGACCGGTGGGGGGCTACACCTTC
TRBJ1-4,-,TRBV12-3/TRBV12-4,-,CASSLGNSYEKLFF,TGTGCCAGCAGTTTAGGGAACTCATATGAAAAACTGTTTTTT